What follows are 8 T cell receptor beta chains derived from one specimen sequenced in a study of long-term antiretroviral therapy in people with HIV. Version v3.0 of the immunoSEQ assay was performed at survey level. The table came from immunoSEQ multiplex PCR; TCRdb's copy has only in-frame clones and leaves some out. The top ten hold roughly 12% of the sample, which has roughly 15,000 clones, 70% to 90% seen once. Specimen: unsorted PBMCs, collected 6.2 years after starting antiretroviral therapy. The receptors shown here come from a man aged 35 to 55 with HIV.

The chain recombines TRBV5-6 with TRBJ2-1; 11 bases line up with TRBD2. This CDR3 region has 17 residues. V lost 2 bases to trimming and J lost 5 bases; unmatched junction nucleotides: 9. The V gene's germline CDR1 is SGHDT and CDR2 YYEEEE. CDR3 region: CASSFHHSSGRNNEQFF. In DNA, the CDR3 is TGTGCCAGCAGCTTTCACCACTCTAGCGGGAGGAACAATGAGCAGTTCTTC.

The chain couples TRBV5-4 to TRBJ2-5; 12 bases are shared with TRBD2. The J call may be in error: the DNA end matches TRBJ2-7 better. The CDR3 has 15 amino acids. Germline V gives CDR1 SGHNT, CDR2 YYREEE (reference sequence). Here the CDR3 DNA reads TGTGCCAGCAGCCACCTAGCGGGAGGGACCTACGAGCAGTACTTC. This encodes CASSHLAGGTYEQYF.

A single count supports this clone. The rearrangement joins TRBV7-9 to TRBJ2-1; D is tentatively TRBD1 or TRBD2 (5 bases each). CDR1 and CDR2 from the germline V gene are SEHNR and FQNEAQ (reference sequence). The CDR3 is made up of 16 amino acids. With 5 bases removed from V and 4 bases from J, the gap between germline ends came to 18 bases. Here the CDR3 reads CASSLQGTSAYNEQFF. The DNA for the CDR3 is TGTGCCAGCAGCCTCCAGGGCACTAGTGCGTACAATGAGCAGTTCTTC.

This chain uses TRBV27 with TRBJ2-3; 11 bases are shared with TRBD1. CDR3 size: 16 residues. Germline values: CDR1 MNHEY, CDR2 SMNVEV (reference sequence). J was trimmed by 4 bases and V by 2 bases; bases with no gene match: 5. The CDR3 coding sequence is TGTGCCAGCAGTTTAAGGGGGACAGGGGGTGCAGATACGCAGTATTTT. Its protein is CASSLRGTGGADTQYF.

The V and J genes are TRBV25-1 and TRBJ2-7; D might be TRBD1 or TRBD2, each matching 5 bases. The V gene's germline CDR1 is MGHDK and CDR2 SYGVNS. V lost 10 bases to trimming and J lost 2 bases, with 18 bases between them. This CDR3 region has 14 residues. The chain's CDR3 is CATTGTAFTYEQYF. The DNA of the CDR3 is TGTGCCACCACCGGGACGGCCTTTACCTACGAGCAGTACTTC.

The V and J genes are TRBV6-5 and TRBJ2-2; D not resolved. The V and J ends lost 4 bases and 6 bases respectively, with 0 bases between them. There are 10 residues in the CDR3. Germline V lookup: CDR1 MNHEY, CDR2 SVGAGI. The CDR3 DNA follows: TGTGCCAGCAGTTCCGGGGAGCTGTTTTTT. Amino acid sequence: CASSSGELFF.

This chain connects TRBV15 to TRBJ2-1, with 7 nucleotides matching TRBD2. The J segment lost 3 bases and the V segment lost 6 bases, leaving 2 bases of the junction unmatched. This CDR3 spans 13 amino acids. The germline V gene has CDR1 LNHNV and CDR2 YYDKDF (reference sequence). The CDR3 spells CATRLADYNEQFF. For the CDR3, the DNA is TGTGCCACCAGGCTAGCGGACTACAATGAGCAGTTCTTC.

CDR3 sequence: CASSVGGTGLTYGYTF. CDR3 nucleotides: TGTGCCAGCAGCGTAGGGGGGACAGGCCTTACTTATGGCTACACCTTC. The V and J genes are TRBV9 and TRBJ1-2; TRBD1 aligns across 8 bases. The germline V gene encodes CDR1 SGDLS and CDR2 YYNGEE. With 0 bases clipped from V and 5 bases from J, the junction kept 9 bases outside the gene matches. The CDR3 spans 16 residues.